Here is one T cell receptor beta chain with its context. At one end the junction does not follow the germline gene, possibly because of a read error. This CDR3 spans 14 amino acids. Per germline, CDR1 MGHRA and CDR2 YSYEKL. The entry originates in a study of regulatory and conventional T cells in breast cancer. TCRdb re-derived calls from the PCR reads in MiXCR, one entry per CDR3 protein. The table includes roughly 15,000 distinct CDR3 sequences, around 30% detected once. Specimen: conventional T cells from blood. V gene TRBV4-1 combines with J gene TRBJ2-1, with TRBD1 matching over 7 bases. The sequence derives from a female donor in good health. CDR3 DNA sequence: TGCGCCAGCAGCCAACCAGGGGGTTACAATGAGGAGTTCTTC. It is translated as CASSQPGGYNEEFF.